Below, 9 T cell receptor beta chains from the same sample are listed, as sequenced in a study of blood T cell repertoires in COVID-19. Assay: immunoSEQ multiplex PCR; the TCRdb copy retains only in-frame clones and omits some. The repertoire holds 250,000 to 300,000 clones, with 75% to 90% as singletons. The source material was peripheral blood. These TCRs come from a man aged 45 to 65 with acute or convalescent COVID-19.

The rearrangement uses TRBV5-1 and TRBJ2-7, with 10 nucleotides matching TRBD2. The ends lost 0 bases at V and 7 bases at J; junction bases unmatched: 10. The CDR3 is made up of 16 amino acids. From germline, CDR1 is SGHRS and CDR2 YFSETQ. The CDR3: CASSLAGSGGLGEQYF. The CDR3 nucleotides read TGCGCCAGCAGCTTGGCGGGTAGCGGGGGGCTTGGGGAGCAGTACTTC.

The CDR3 bases are TGTGCCAGCAGCTTATTCGGAGGGACCAATCAGCCCCAGCATTTT. Protein sequence: CASSLFGGTNQPQHF. This sequence joins TRBV7-6 and TRBJ1-5; D may be TRBD1 (5 bases). This CDR3 comprises 15 residues. Germline V gene data show CDR1 as SGHVS and CDR2 as FNYEAQ. Between the trimmed V and J ends, which lost 2 bases and 3 bases, there was a span of 11 bases.

The chain employs TRBV7-9 and TRBJ1-2; no definite D call. Per the germline V gene, CDR1 is SEHNR and CDR2 is FQNEAQ (reference sequence). V lost 1 base and J lost 1, with 7 bases in between. The CDR3 contains 14 residues. CDR3 region: CASSLVGSNYGYTF. DNA for the CDR3: TGTGCCAGCAGCTTAGTAGGGAGTAACTATGGCTACACCTTC.

The J gene is TRBJ1-1, the V gene TRBV30; D remains unclear. Germline CDR1 reads GTSNPN; CDR2 reads SVGIG (reference sequence). The CDR3 spans 13 residues. Trimming removed 0 bases from V and 5 bases from J, with 10 bases in between. This chain's CDR3 is CAWSVLTETEAFF. Written as DNA, the CDR3 is TGTGCCTGGAGTGTACTAACCGAAACTGAAGCTTTCTTT.

The chain couples TRBV19 to TRBJ1-1; 8 bases line up with TRBD1. The CDR3 covers 15 residues. Germline V gives CDR1 LNHDA, CDR2 SQIVND (reference sequence). V dropped 9 bases and J dropped 6; count of bases not matched to a gene: 15. The CDR3 loop reads CARYERTGLDAEAFF. In DNA, the CDR3 is TGTGCCAGATACGAGAGGACAGGGTTGGACGCTGAAGCTTTCTTT.

This chain connects TRBV15 to TRBJ2-7, with 11 bases fitting TRBD1. CDR1 and CDR2 from the germline V gene are LNHNV and YYDKDF (reference sequence). The length of the CDR3 is 14 residues. Trimming took 1 base from V and 6 from J; bases not matched to a gene: 2. CDR3 region: CATSRAGTGGEQYF. In nucleotides, the CDR3 is TGTGCCACCAGCAGAGCCGGGACAGGGGGCGAGCAGTACTTC.

The V call is TRBV5-4, the J call TRBJ1-1; TRBD1 is a possible D gene (5 bases). This CDR3 has 16 residues. Germline lookup yields CDR1 SGHNT and CDR2 YYREEE (reference sequence). V was trimmed by 2 bases and J by 3 bases, leaving 17 bases between them. The CDR3 region has the DNA TGTGCCAGCAGCTTACCACAGGTATCGGTTGACACTGAAGCTTTCTTT. Translation: CASSLPQVSVDTEAFF.

The chain is built from TRBV19 and TRBJ2-7, with D perhaps TRBD2 (5 bases). The CDR3 runs to 17 residues. V was shortened by 4 bases and J by 2 bases, with 21 bases between the two germline ends. Per the germline V gene, CDR1 is LNHDA and CDR2 is SQIVND (reference sequence). CDR3 sequence (DNA): TGTGCCAGTAGTACCTTCCACCGGGAACTTATTCCCTACGAGCAGTACTTC. This sequence encodes CASSTFHRELIPYEQYF.

The CDR3 DNA reads TGTGCCAGCAGCCGACAGGGGGCAGATACGCAGTATTTT. Translation: CASSRQGADTQYF. This chain joins TRBV7-6 and TRBJ2-3; 9 bases agree with TRBD1. Losses at the gene ends were 5 bases for V and 4 bases for J; bases not matched to a gene: 1. The V gene's germline CDR1 is SGHVS and CDR2 FNYEAQ. CDR3 size: 13 residues.